Each of the 5 T cell receptor beta chains below was sequenced from the same sample in a study of regulatory T cells in long-lasting Graves disease. Sequencing libraries for TCR beta were prepared with iRepertoire HTBI primers and Arm-PCR of CDR3 regions. Each CDR3 protein is one row after TCRdb ran MiXCR on the multiplex PCR reads. The table has about 530,000 distinct CDR3 sequences, about 16% seen once. The time point is: newly diagnosed GD, antithyroid drugs for less than 3 months. From PBMCs, RNA was extracted and then used to make the TCR library. In addition, the sample was reused for a study of T cells in Graves' hyperthyroidism and ophthalmopathy.

The specimen was peripheral blood mononuclear cells (PBMCs), collected at new diagnosis, from a patient treated with antithyroid drugs. The receptor set was obtained from a woman aged 35-65 years with Graves disease.

This clonotype occurred many times. This chain links TRBV20-1 with TRBJ2-3, with TRBD1 identical over 7 bases. V lost 5 bases to trimming and J lost 5 bases; unmatched junction nucleotides: 1. The CDR3 totals 11 residues. CDR1 and CDR2 from the germline V gene are DFQATT and SNEGSKA (reference sequence). The CDR3 loop is CSADREDTQYF. The CDR3 DNA reads as TGCAGTGCTGACAGGGAAGATACGCAGTATTTT.

The rearrangement links TRBV7-2 to TRBJ1-6; D perhaps matches TRBD1 (6 bases). Germline V gene sequence: CDR1 SGHTA, CDR2 FQGNSA. The ends were cut back, 3 bases at V and 8 bases at J, with 11 bases in the middle. There are 14 residues in the CDR3. CDR3 amino acids: CASSFTPGDSPLHF. The CDR3 nucleotides are TGTGCCAGCAGCTTTACTCCAGGGGATTCACCCCTCCACTTT.

This clonotype was observed at least ten times. The chain uses TRBV5-1 and TRBJ2-3; TRBD2 matches 11 bases. This CDR3 is 14 amino acids long. With 4 bases clipped from V and 4 bases from J, the junction kept 2 bases outside the gene matches. Looked up from germline, CDR1 is SGHRS and CDR2 is YFSETQ. CDR3 sequence reads: CASSQGLAADTQYF. The DNA for the CDR3 is TGCGCCAGCAGCCAGGGACTAGCGGCAGATACGCAGTATTTT. The full variable domain, in which reference TRBV5-1 and TRBJ2-3 provide the parts outside the CDR3, is KAGVTQTPRYLIKTRGQQVTLSCSPISGHRSVSWYQQTPGQGLQFLFEYFSETQRNKGNFPGRFSGRQFSNSRSEMNVSTLELGDSALYLCASSQGLAADTQYFGPGTRLTVL.

This clonotype was detected many times. The chain carries TRBV18 and TRBJ2-1; TRBD1 is a possible D gene (6 bases). Germline V gene lookup returns CDR1 KGHSH and CDR2 LQKENI. CDR3 size: 15 residues. Trimming stripped 2 bases from V and 9 bases from J, with 17 bases between. CDR3 region: CASSPVPTGTTEQFF. The CDR3 DNA follows: TGTGCCAGCTCACCAGTTCCAACAGGGACCACTGAGCAGTTCTTC.

This clonotype was detected only a few times. The CDR3 nucleotides are TGTGCCAGTAGCACCGCAGGGGGTTGGGGAACCTACACCTTC. Translation gives CASSTAGGWGTYTF. J is TRBJ1-2 and V is TRBV19; 7 nucleotides match TRBD1. Germline V CDR1 and CDR2: LNHDA, SQIVND (reference sequence). This CDR3 has 14 amino acids. Unmatched junction bases numbered 14, after V lost 6 bases and J lost 10 bases.